These T cell receptor beta chains were read from a single sample in a study of shared clonotypes between healthy human individuals. Data came from immunoSEQ multiplex PCR; TCRdb stores just in-frame clones and leaves some out. This table has a few million clones, 85% to 95% appearing once. The sequenced sample was naive CD4+ T cells from PBMCs. These receptors were collected from a man aged 18 to 29 in good health. Some clones in this sample may be carry-over from other donors' samples. The CDR3 runs from the conserved cysteine through the conserved F or W. D genes are given only for firm matches. Size is stated for part of the rows, as once, few or many counts, or as a class when the clone is expanded.

TRBD1 NA TRBJ1-1 TRBV9 15 CASSVPVDRDTEAFF TGTGCCAGCAGCGTACCGGTGGACAGGGATACTGAAGCTTTCTTT
TRBD1 once TRBJ1-4 TRBV9 17 CASSAGTGTRSGEKLFF TGTGCCAGCAGTGCCGGGACAGGGACGCGGTCGGGTGAAAAACTGTTTTTT
NA NA TRBJ2-7 TRBV28 12 CASSSEGYEQYF TGTGCCAGCAGTTCCGAAGGGTACGAGCAGTACTTC
NA once TRBJ2-7 TRBV28 14 CASSLVAGSYEQYF TGTGCCAGCAGTTTAGTTGCGGGGTCCTACGAGCAGTACTTC
NA once TRBJ2-1 TRBV7-9 15 CASSLDPGSYNEQFF TGTGCCAGCAGCTTAGATCCTGGAAGCTACAATGAGCAGTTCTTC
TRBD2 NA TRBJ2-1 TRBV7-9 17 CASSSLVGREETDEQFF TGTGCCAGCAGCTCGCTCGTGGGGCGGGAGGAGACCGATGAGCAGTTCTTC
TRBD2 NA TRBJ2-7 TRBV7-6 16 CASSLEGASGSSEQYF TGTGCCAGCAGCTTAGAGGGGGCTAGCGGGAGTTCCGAGCAGTACTTC
TRBD1 NA TRBJ2-1 TRBV7-8 16 CASTPRQGESYNEQFF TGTGCCAGCACCCCAAGACAGGGGGAGTCCTACAATGAGCAGTTCTTC
NA NA TRBJ2-5 TRBV5-1 15 CASSLVVGVRETQYF TGCGCCAGCAGCTTGGTGGTAGGGGTGAGGGAGACCCAGTACTTC
TRBD2 NA TRBJ2-7 TRBV13 14 CASRLAGAPYEQYF TGTGCCAGCAGACTAGCGGGAGCACCCTACGAGCAGTACTTC
NA NA TRBJ2-7 TRBV28 13 CASSLPRTYEQYF TGTGCCAGCAGCCTCCCCCGGACCTACGAGCAGTACTTC